The clone carrying this T cell receptor (beta chain) was detected many times. Its target is not known. TCR beta CDR3 regions were amplified from RNA transcripts. HTBI primers were the set used in a first-round RT-PCR of the TCR CDR3. TCRdb reprocessed the multiplex PCR reads with MiXCR, giving one entry per CDR3 protein. This sample has some 580,000 distinct CDR3 sequences, with more than 15% found just once. This sample was included in a study of T cells in Graves' hyperthyroidism and ophthalmopathy. Germline CDR1 and CDR2: MGHRA and YSYEKL. V was pared by 0 bases and J by 3 bases, with 8 bases between. This CDR3 comprises 14 residues. Study-level results: Appearing also in blood were most of the thyroid clonotypes expanded above 0.001.

The sample consisted of blood. The receptor's source is a woman aged 40 to 50 with Graves' ophthalmopathy. V usage is TRBV4-1 and J usage is TRBJ2-5; no definite D call. Here the CDR3 reads CASSQDLMEETQYF. The CDR3, as DNA: TGCGCCAGCAGCCAAGATCTGATGGAAGAGACCCAGTACTTC.